Listed here is a single T cell receptor beta chain. CDR3 size: 13 residues. With 4 bases removed from V and 1 base from J, the gap between germline ends came to 7 bases. The V gene's germline CDR1 is SGHTA and CDR2 FQGTGA. The source of the sample is a study of blood T cell repertoires in COVID-19. Study information: The United States, Italy and Spain provided the acute and convalescent COVID-19 samples. T cells, B-cell-depleted T cells, or PBMCs provided the cDNA or gDNA that served as material.

In the study's own analysis: Nucleated cell number was recorded as an estimate derived from reference gene primer amplification. Assay: immunoSEQ multiplex PCR; the TCRdb copy retains only in-frame clones and omits some. V and J calls and clone size are those listed in that table; D and trimming were worked out from the DNA. There are 50,000 to 65,000 clones in the sample; nearly 90% occur only once, and roughly 4% lies in the top ten. The origin of this receptor is a man aged 50-60 years with active COVID-19. The chain recombines TRBV7-3 with TRBJ1-1; D unresolved. Sample: peripheral blood. The CDR3 protein is CASSSNGNTEAFF. DNA of the CDR3: TGTGCCAGCAGCTCAAACGGGAACACTGAAGCTTTCTTT.